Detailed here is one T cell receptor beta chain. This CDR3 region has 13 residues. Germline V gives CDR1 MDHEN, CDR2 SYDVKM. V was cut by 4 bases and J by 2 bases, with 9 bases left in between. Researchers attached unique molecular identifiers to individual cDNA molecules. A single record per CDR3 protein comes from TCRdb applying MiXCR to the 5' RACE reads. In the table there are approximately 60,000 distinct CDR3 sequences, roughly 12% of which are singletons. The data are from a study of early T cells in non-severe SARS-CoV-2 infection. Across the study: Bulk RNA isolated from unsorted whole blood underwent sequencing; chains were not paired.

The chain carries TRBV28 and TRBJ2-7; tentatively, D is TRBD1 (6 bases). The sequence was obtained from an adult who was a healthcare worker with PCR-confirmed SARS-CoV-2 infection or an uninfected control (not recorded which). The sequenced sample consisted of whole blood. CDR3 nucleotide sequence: TGTGCCAGCAGTTACAGGGATCCCTACGAGCAGTACTTC. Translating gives CASSYRDPYEQYF.